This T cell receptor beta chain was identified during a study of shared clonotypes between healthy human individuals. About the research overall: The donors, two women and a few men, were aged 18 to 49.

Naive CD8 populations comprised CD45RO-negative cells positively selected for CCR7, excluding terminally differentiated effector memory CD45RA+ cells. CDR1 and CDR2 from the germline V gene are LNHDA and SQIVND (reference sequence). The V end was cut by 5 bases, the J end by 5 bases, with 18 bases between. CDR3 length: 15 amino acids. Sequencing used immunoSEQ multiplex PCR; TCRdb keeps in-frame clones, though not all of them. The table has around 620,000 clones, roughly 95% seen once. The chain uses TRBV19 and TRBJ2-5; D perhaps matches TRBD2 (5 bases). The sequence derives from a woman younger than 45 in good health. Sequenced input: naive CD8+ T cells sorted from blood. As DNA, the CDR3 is TGTGCCAGTAGTCTTGTAGACCGGGGTACGGAGACCCAGTACTTC. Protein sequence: CASSLVDRGTETQYF.